Presented here are 9 T cell receptor beta chains from one specimen sequenced in a study of identical twins. From the 5' RACE reads, TCRdb called clonotypes with MiXCR, one entry per CDR3 protein. The table includes 500,000 to 650,000 distinct CDR3 sequences, approximately 20% detected once. Another study also made use of these data, one on yellow fever vaccine responses in identical twins.

The specimen sequenced was CD4+ T cells sorted from blood. The origin of the receptors is a woman aged 18-30 years in good health.

This clonotype was seen more than once but under ten times. The CDR3 nucleotides are TGTGCCATCAGTGAGGGGGGTGGTAGTGGTCAGCCCCAGCATTTT. It translates to CAISEGGGSGQPQHF. This chain joins TRBV10-3 and TRBJ1-5; maybe TRBD1 (5 bases). The CDR3 runs 15 residues. The germline V gene encodes CDR1 ENHRY and CDR2 SYGVKD. V lost 2 bases, J lost 6 bases, and 14 bases lay in between.

The chain carries TRBV2 and TRBJ2-1; the D gene is possibly TRBD2 (5 bases). This CDR3 has 13 residues. The V end was cut by 7 bases, the J end by 2 bases, with 9 bases between. Germline-derived CDR1 and CDR2 are SNHLY and FYNNEI. The CDR3 DNA reads TGTGCCAGCAATCAAGCGGCCTACAATGAGCAGTTCTTC. Protein: CASNQAAYNEQFF.

V gene TRBV12-3 or TRBV12-4 combines with J gene TRBJ2-7, with 9 nucleotides matching TRBD1. The CDR3 runs to 15 residues. J lost 0 bases, V lost 7 bases, and 7 bases had no gene match. The CDR3 DNA is TGTGCCAGCACAAAGACAGGGGGAATCTCCTACGAGCAGTACTTC. It specifies CASTKTGGISYEQYF.

This clonotype was seen a handful of times. The chain couples TRBV4-1 to TRBJ2-3; TRBD2 aligns across 8 bases. The CDR3 is made up of 20 amino acids. Per the germline V gene, CDR1 is MGHRA and CDR2 is YSYEKL. V dropped 4 bases and J dropped 2; count of bases not matched to a gene: 20. The chain's CDR3 is CASSLKSGSASRGFTDTQYF. CDR3 bases: TGCGCCAGCAGCCTCAAAAGCGGGAGCGCCAGTCGTGGATTCACAGATACGCAGTATTTT.

In this sample, this clonotype turned up a few times. The gene calls are TRBV5-1 and TRBJ1-5; D remains ambiguous. Germline CDR1 and CDR2: SGHRS and YFSETQ. The V and J ends lost 0 bases and 5 bases respectively, with 12 bases between them. The CDR3 is 15 amino acids. CDR3 in DNA: TGCGCCAGCAGCTTGGGACCCCAAACGGATCAGCCCCAGCATTTT. This gives the protein CASSLGPQTDQPQHF.

The chain employs TRBV3-1 and TRBJ2-7; D may correspond to TRBD1 or TRBD2 (6 bases each). V was clipped by 4 bases and J by 7 bases, with 20 bases between them. The CDR3 is made up of 15 amino acids. The germline CDR1 and CDR2 sequences are LGHDT and YNNKEL (reference sequence). The CDR3 loop reads CASSRRGEMVKEQYF. CDR3 sequence (DNA): TGTGCCAGCAGCCGAAGGGGGGAAATGGTGAAGGAGCAGTACTTC.

This clonotype came up a few times. The CDR3 coding sequence is TGTGCCACCAGTGATCTCGCCGGGACAGGGGGCAAGAATGAGCAGTTCTTC. Translating it yields CATSDLAGTGGKNEQFF. The V gene is TRBV24-1, the J gene TRBJ2-1; 12 nucleotides align to TRBD1. J gave up 7 bases and V 3 bases, and 9 bases lay outside the gene matches. CDR3 length: 17 amino acids. The V gene's germline CDR1 is KGHDR and CDR2 SFDVKD.

The chain combines TRBV7-9 with TRBJ2-2; D gene ambiguous. Germline CDR1 reads SEHNR; CDR2 reads FQNEAQ (reference sequence). The V gene lost 3 bases and the J gene lost 5 bases, with 13 bases spanning the gap. The CDR3 is 15 amino acids. CDR3 sequence: CASSLGGVPTGELFF. The CDR3 DNA follows: TGTGCCAGCAGCTTGGGCGGCGTCCCGACCGGGGAGCTGTTTTTT. Full variable domain (remainder filled in from reference TRBV7-9 and TRBJ2-2): DTGVSQNPRHKITKRGQNVTFRCDPISEHNRLYWYRQTLGQGPEFLTYFQNEAQLEKSRLLSDRFSAERPKGSFSTLEIQRTEQGDSAMYLCASSLGGVPTGELFFGEGSRLTVL.

This clonotype was seen a few times. The CDR3 here is CAINERGLAGHNEQFF. DNA of the CDR3: TGTGCCATCAACGAAAGGGGACTAGCGGGACACAATGAGCAGTTCTTC. The chain combines TRBV10-3 with TRBJ2-1; 13 nucleotides agree with TRBD2. The trim removed 7 bases at V and 5 bases at J, leaving 8 bases unmatched. The CDR3 loop spans 16 amino acids. Per the germline V gene, CDR1 is ENHRY and CDR2 is SYGVKD.